This is a list of T cell receptor beta chains from one sample in a study of T cell responses to AZD1222 COVID-19 vaccine. Some clones are missing from TCRdb's copy, which holds only in-frame ones; the method was immunoSEQ multiplex PCR. The sample includes more than 100,000 clones, 85% to 90% of them seen just once. Sequenced material: peripheral blood, taken on day 0 of AZD1222 vaccination. The receptors were gathered from an adult in good health. Each CDR3 is given with its conserved first and last residue. D genes are given only for firm matches. Clone size is stated in some rows and not others, as once, few, many or a class when expanded.

12,TRBJ1-2,TRBV2,once,.,TGTGCCAGCAGTGTTGGGGGGCGCGGCTACACCTTC,CASSVGGRGYTF
16,TRBJ2-7,TRBV5-1,.,.,TGCGCCAGCACCTCTATGCGGGGTTCTGCCTCCTACGAGCAGTACTTC,CASTSMRGSASYEQYF
16,TRBJ2-3,TRBV5-5,few,TRBD2,TGTGCCAGCAGCTTGGGGGGGCTAGCGGGAACCGATACGCAGTATTTT,CASSLGGLAGTDTQYF
14,TRBJ2-2,TRBV7-2,.,.,TGTGCCAGCAGCTTGGACCTTAACACCGGGGAGCTGTTTTTT,CASSLDLNTGELFF
15,TRBJ1-6,TRBV4-2,.,.,TGTGCCAGCAGCCAAGAGGAGGGGCAGGGGTTATCCCTCCACTTT,CASSQEEGQGLSLHF
17,TRBJ2-7,TRBV6-6,.,TRBD2,TGTGCCAGCAGTCCCCGACCGGGGGGGGTAAGCTCCTACGAGCAGTACTTC,CASSPRPGGVSSYEQYF
14,TRBJ1-2,TRBV3-1/TRBV3-2,.,.,TGTGCCAGCAGCCAGAACGGACTTTTCTATGGCTACACCTTC,CASSQNGLFYGYTF
13,TRBJ2-7,TRBV7-2,.,TRBD1,TGTGCCAGCAGCTTAGCGGACAGGGGCGAGCAGTACTTC,CASSLADRGEQYF
18,TRBJ2-5,TRBV10-2,.,TRBD2,TGCGCCAGCAGCAGGGGACTAGCGGGAGCACGGGTCCAAGAGACCCAGTACTTC,CASSRGLAGARVQETQYF
13,TRBJ1-1,TRBV11-3,.,.,TGTGCCAGCAGCTCGACACGGGGCACTGAAGCTTTCTTT,CASSSTRGTEAFF
13,TRBJ1-4,TRBV16,.,.,TGTGCCAGCAGCCCCCGGATTGAGGAAAAACTGTTTTTT,CASSPRIEEKLFF